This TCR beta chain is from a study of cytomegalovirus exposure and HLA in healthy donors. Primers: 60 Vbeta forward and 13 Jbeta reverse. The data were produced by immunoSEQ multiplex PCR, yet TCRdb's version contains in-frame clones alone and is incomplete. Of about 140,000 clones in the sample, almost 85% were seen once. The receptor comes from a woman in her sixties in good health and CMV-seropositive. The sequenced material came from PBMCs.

The CDR3 bases are TGCAGCGTTACAACCGGGACATCAACCTACGAGCAGTACTTC. This sequence encodes CSVTTGTSTYEQYF. J is TRBJ2-7 and V is TRBV29-1; D may be TRBD1 (6 bases). The CDR3 is 14 amino acids. Germline assignment: CDR1 SQVTM and CDR2 ANQGSEA. Trimming pared 5 bases from V and 2 bases from J, leaving 16 bases between.